This TCR beta chain appears in the sequencing data of a study of regulatory T cells in long-lasting Graves disease. As to time point: newly diagnosed GD, antithyroid drugs for less than 3 months. Scientists built the TCR library using RNA that was extracted from PBMCs. Libraries of TCR beta came from iRepertoire HTBI primers plus Arm-PCR of CDR3 regions. TCRdb reanalysed the multiplex PCR reads using MiXCR and keeps one entry per CDR3 protein. The sample lists 530,000 or so distinct CDR3 sequences; roughly 15% were seen once. This clonotype was recorded at least ten times. Germline CDR1 and CDR2: GTSNPN and SVGIG (reference sequence). There are 15 residues in the CDR3. With V trimmed by 5 bases and J by 2 bases, 10 bases remained unmatched. Another study also made use of these data, one on T cells in Graves' hyperthyroidism and ophthalmopathy.

Specimen: peripheral blood mononuclear cells (PBMCs), collected at new diagnosis, from a patient treated with antithyroid drugs. This receptor was obtained from a man aged 18 to 29 with Graves disease. The chain is built from TRBV30 and TRBJ2-5; 8 bases match TRBD1. The CDR3 region has the DNA TGTGCCTGGGACTTGACAGGGGCAAATCAAGAGACCCAGTACTTC. As protein: CAWDLTGANQETQYF. Full variable domain (outside the CDR3, taken from reference TRBV30 and TRBJ2-5): SQTIHQWPATLVQPVGSPLSLECTVEGTSNPNLYWYRQAAGRGLQLLFYSVGIGQISSEVPQNLSASRPQDRQFILSSKKLLLSDSGFYLCAWDLTGANQETQYFGPGTRLLVL.